This is a list of T cell receptor beta chains from one sample in a study of cytotoxic CD8 clonotypes in ibrutinib-treated CLL. The table came from immunoSEQ multiplex PCR; TCRdb's copy has only in-frame clones and leaves some out. This sample has roughly 56,000 clones, with over 60% found just once. The specimen comprised PBMCs, sampled after 12 months of ibrutinib treatment. These receptors were collected from a human donor with chronic lymphocytic leukemia. The CDR3 runs from the conserved cysteine through the conserved F or W. D genes are given only for firm matches. Rows give clone size only sometimes, using once, few, many, or a class for an expanded clone.

j_call clone_size v_call d_call cdr3_nt cdr3_aa
TRBJ2-3 - TRBV15 TRBD2 TGTGCCACCGGAGACGGGAGGGGGACAGATACGCAGTATTTT CATGDGRGTDTQYF
TRBJ1-1 - TRBV18 - TGTGCCAGCTCACCAGGACAGAACACTGAAGCTTTCTTT CASSPGQNTEAFF
TRBJ2-2 - TRBV30 - TGTGCCTGGAACAGGAACACCGGGGAGCTGTTTTTT CAWNRNTGELFF
TRBJ2-5 - TRBV7-9 TRBD1 TGTGCCAGCAGCTTCGGGACAGGGGGGCTCCAAGAGACCCAGTACTTC CASSFGTGGLQETQYF
TRBJ2-5 - TRBV28 - TGTGCCAGCATGCCGGCGGAGCCGGCAGAGACCCAGTACTTC CASMPAEPAETQYF
TRBJ2-1 - TRBV19 TRBD2 TGTGCCAGTAGCGGACTAGCTTACAATGAGCAGTTCTTC CASSGLAYNEQFF
TRBJ2-2 - TRBV7-9 TRBD1 TGTGCCAGCAGCTTAGATGTTCTCAGGGGGTATTCCACCGGGGAGCTGTTTTTT CASSLDVLRGYSTGELFF
TRBJ1-1 - TRBV6-5 - TGTGCCAGCAGCCTAGAGGGGAAGAACACTGAAGCTTTCTTT CASSLEGKNTEAFF
TRBJ2-2 - TRBV6-1 TRBD1 TGTGCCAGCAGTGAAGGGACAGGGAGTACCGGGGAGCTGTTTTTT CASSEGTGSTGELFF
TRBJ1-5 - TRBV28 - TGTGCCAGCAGTGGGGAGCACAATCAGCCCCAGCATTTT CASSGEHNQPQHF
TRBJ2-2 - TRBV9 TRBD2 TGTGCCAGCAGCGTAGAGGCTAGCGGACACGGCGGGGAGCTGTTTTTT CASSVEASGHGGELFF
TRBJ2-7 few TRBV5-1 - TGCGCCAGCAGCGTACAGGGACCCCACTACGAGCAGTACTTC CASSVQGPHYEQYF
TRBJ2-5 few TRBV27 - TGTGCCAGCAGTTTAGTAGGGGGTGGAAAGACCCAGTACTTC CASSLVGGGKTQYF
TRBJ1-2 - TRBV6-6 - TGTGCCAGCAGTCCGGACAATGACTATGGCTACACCTTC CASSPDNDYGYTF
TRBJ1-5 few TRBV30 - TGTGCCTGGAGTGTACAAGGGGCCGGTTATCAGCCCCAGCATTTT CAWSVQGAGYQPQHF
TRBJ2-2 - TRBV12-5 - TGTGCTAGTGGTTTGGATTGGGAGGACACCGGGGAGCTGTTTTTT CASGLDWEDTGELFF
TRBJ2-1 - TRBV11-1 TRBD2 TGTGCCAGCAGCTGGTCCCCGCCGGGACTAGCGGGAGCGAATGAGCAGTTCTTC CASSWSPPGLAGANEQFF
TRBJ1-1 - TRBV30 - TGTGCCTGGAGCGAGACCGCGAACACTGAAGCTTTCTTT CAWSETANTEAFF
TRBJ2-5 few TRBV10-3 - TGTGCCATCAGTGGAGGGTCCGAGACCCAGTACTTC CAISGGSETQYF
TRBJ2-7 - TRBV10-1 - TGCGCCAGCAGTGAGTCGAGCTTTCTGGTAGCCGGCTACGAGCAGTACTTC CASSESSFLVAGYEQYF
TRBJ2-5 - TRBV29-1 - TGCAGCGTTGTAGCAGTTCAAGAGACCCAGTACTTC CSVVAVQETQYF
TRBJ2-1 - TRBV7-2 - TGTGCCAGCAGCGGCCGACCCGGGGGTAGGGCAGTCTACAATGAGCAGTTCTTC CASSGRPGGRAVYNEQFF
TRBJ2-3 - TRBV7-9 - TGTGCCAGCAGGACTGGGAGAGGAGTAGCGGCCACAGATACGCAGTATTTT CASRTGRGVAATDTQYF
TRBJ1-2 - TRBV6-5 TRBD1 TGTGCCAGCAGCCGGACAGGGGTTTCTGACTATGGCTACACCTTC CASSRTGVSDYGYTF
TRBJ1-5 few TRBV28 - TGTGCCAGCAGCCCACGGGCCATCGGGTTGACGCATTTT CASSPRAIGLTHF
TRBJ2-5 - TRBV19 - TGTGCCAGTAGTATGAGTAAACAAGAGACCCAGTACTTC CASSMSKQETQYF
TRBJ2-1 - TRBV7-6 - TGTGCCAGCAGCTTAGCGGGGCGAGCTGAGCAGTTCTTC CASSLAGRAEQFF
TRBJ1-4 - TRBV5-1 - TGCGCCAGCAGCTTTCAGGGAATTGCAACTAATGAAAAACTGTTTTTT CASSFQGIATNEKLFF
TRBJ2-1 - TRBV30 TRBD1 TGTGCCTGGAGTGTCGGGACAGGGGGCAGTGAGCAGTTCTTC CAWSVGTGGSEQFF
TRBJ1-1 - TRBV7-3 - TGTGCCAGCGCCGAAAGCACAGGGAAGAACACTGAAGCTTTCTTT CASAESTGKNTEAFF
TRBJ2-3 - TRBV9 - TGTGCCAGCAGCGTAGATGGGGGCACAGATACGCAGTATTTT CASSVDGGTDTQYF
TRBJ2-7 - TRBV15 - TGTGCCACCAGCGGTACTTTGGAGGGCCCCCAGAACGAGCAGTACTTC CATSGTLEGPQNEQYF
TRBJ2-5 few TRBV7-2 - TGTGCCAGCAGCCTCCAGACTGGAGGAGAGACCCAGTACTTC CASSLQTGGETQYF
TRBJ2-7 - TRBV7-2 TRBD1 TGTGCCAGCAGCTCCTCCTGGGACAGGGGCTCCTACGAGCAGTACTTC CASSSSWDRGSYEQYF
TRBJ2-4 - TRBV19 - TGTGCCAGTGGCCTCAGGGGGGGAAACATTCAGTACTTC CASGLRGGNIQYF
TRBJ2-7 - TRBV7-3 TRBD2 TGTGCCAGCAGCTTAGTGGCGGGAGGAAGCTACGAGCAGTACTTC CASSLVAGGSYEQYF
TRBJ2-7 - TRBV6-1 - TGTGCCAGCAGTGAAGCGCCGAAGACGTACTTC CASSEAPKTYF
TRBJ2-5 - TRBV27 - TGTGCCAGCAGTCCCCTTTTGTACCAAGAGACCCAGTACTTC CASSPLLYQETQYF
TRBJ1-2 - TRBV28 TRBD1 TGTGCCAGCAGTTTGGAGGGGGCGCGTGGCTACACCTTC CASSLEGARGYTF
TRBJ2-3 - TRBV30 - TGTGCCTGGAGTGCGGGGTCAGCAGATACGCAGTATTTT CAWSAGSADTQYF
TRBJ1-4 once TRBV7-2 - TGTGCCAGCAGCTTGTACCCAGGGTTCTATGAAAAACTGTTTTTT CASSLYPGFYEKLFF
TRBJ2-7 - TRBV27 TRBD1 TGTGCCAGCAGTCAGTGGACAGGGGGCGAGCAGTACTTC CASSQWTGGEQYF
TRBJ2-4 - TRBV11-2 - TGTGCCAGCAGCATTGGCAAAAACATTCAGTACTTC CASSIGKNIQYF